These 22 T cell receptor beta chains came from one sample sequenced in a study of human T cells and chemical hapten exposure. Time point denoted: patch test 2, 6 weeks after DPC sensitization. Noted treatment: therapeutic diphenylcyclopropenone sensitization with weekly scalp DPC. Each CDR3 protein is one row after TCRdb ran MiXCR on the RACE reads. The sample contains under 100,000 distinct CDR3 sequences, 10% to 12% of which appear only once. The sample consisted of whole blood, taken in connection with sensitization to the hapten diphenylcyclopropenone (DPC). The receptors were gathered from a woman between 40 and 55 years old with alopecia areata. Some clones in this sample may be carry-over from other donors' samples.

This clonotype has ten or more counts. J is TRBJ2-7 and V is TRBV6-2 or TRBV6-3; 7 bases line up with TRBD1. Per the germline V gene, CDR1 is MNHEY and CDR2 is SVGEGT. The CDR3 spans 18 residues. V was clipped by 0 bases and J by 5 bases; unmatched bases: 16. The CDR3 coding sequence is TGTGCCAGCAGTTACTCGATTCCCCGCCTCGACAGGGTACACGAGCAGTACTTC. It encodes CASSYSIPRLDRVHEQYF.

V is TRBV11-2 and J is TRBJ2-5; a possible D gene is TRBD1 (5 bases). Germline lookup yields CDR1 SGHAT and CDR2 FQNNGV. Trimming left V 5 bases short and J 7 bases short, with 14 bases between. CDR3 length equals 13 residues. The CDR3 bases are TGTGCCAGCAGCCCAGCCCAGGGCCCGACCCAGTACTTC. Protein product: CASSPAQGPTQYF.

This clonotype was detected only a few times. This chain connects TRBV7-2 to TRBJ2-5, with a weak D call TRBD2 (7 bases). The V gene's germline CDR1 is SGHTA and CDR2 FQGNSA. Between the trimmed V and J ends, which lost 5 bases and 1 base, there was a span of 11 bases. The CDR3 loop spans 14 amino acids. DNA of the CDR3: TGTGCCAGCAGCCAAGGGGGGGCCCAAGAGACCCAGTACTTC. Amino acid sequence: CASSQGGAQETQYF.

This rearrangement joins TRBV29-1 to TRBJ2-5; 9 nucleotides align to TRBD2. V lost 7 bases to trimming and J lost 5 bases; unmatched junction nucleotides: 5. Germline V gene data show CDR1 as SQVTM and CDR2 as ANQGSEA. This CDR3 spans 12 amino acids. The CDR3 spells CSASGNEETQYF. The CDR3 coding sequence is TGCAGCGCTAGCGGGAATGAGGAGACCCAGTACTTC.

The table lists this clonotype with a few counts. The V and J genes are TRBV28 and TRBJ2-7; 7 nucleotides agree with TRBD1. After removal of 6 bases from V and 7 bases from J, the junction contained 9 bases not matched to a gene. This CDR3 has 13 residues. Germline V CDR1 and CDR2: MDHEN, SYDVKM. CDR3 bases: TGTGCCAGCAGGTTGACAGGGCTTGAGGAGCAGTACTTC. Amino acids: CASRLTGLEEQYF.

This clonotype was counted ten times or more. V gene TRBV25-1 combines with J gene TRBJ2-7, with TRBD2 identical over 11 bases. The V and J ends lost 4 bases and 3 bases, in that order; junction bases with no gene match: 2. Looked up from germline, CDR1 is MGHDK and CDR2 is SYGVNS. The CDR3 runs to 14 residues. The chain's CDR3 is CASSVAGGHYEQYF. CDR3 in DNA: TGTGCCAGCAGTGTAGCGGGAGGGCACTACGAGCAGTACTTC.

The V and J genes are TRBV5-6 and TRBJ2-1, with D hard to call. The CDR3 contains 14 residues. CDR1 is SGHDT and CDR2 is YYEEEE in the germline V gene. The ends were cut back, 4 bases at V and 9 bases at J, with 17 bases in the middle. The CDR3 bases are TGTGCCAGCAGCCCCGAAGAATTAGCACTTGAGCAGTTCTTC. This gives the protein CASSPEELALEQFF.

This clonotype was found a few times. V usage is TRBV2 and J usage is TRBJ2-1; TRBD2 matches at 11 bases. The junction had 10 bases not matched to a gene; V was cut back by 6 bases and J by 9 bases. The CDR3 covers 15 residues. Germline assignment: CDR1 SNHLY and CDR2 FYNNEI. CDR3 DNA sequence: TGTGCCAGCAGCGCTGGTAGCGGGAGGGGAGGTGAGCAGTTCTTC. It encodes CASSAGSGRGGEQFF.

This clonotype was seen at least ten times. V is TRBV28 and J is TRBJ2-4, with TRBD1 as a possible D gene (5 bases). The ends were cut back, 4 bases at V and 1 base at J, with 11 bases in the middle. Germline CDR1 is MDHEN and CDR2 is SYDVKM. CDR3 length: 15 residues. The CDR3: CASSWQGVAKNIQYF. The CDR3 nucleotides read TGTGCCAGCAGTTGGCAAGGGGTCGCCAAAAACATTCAGTACTTC.

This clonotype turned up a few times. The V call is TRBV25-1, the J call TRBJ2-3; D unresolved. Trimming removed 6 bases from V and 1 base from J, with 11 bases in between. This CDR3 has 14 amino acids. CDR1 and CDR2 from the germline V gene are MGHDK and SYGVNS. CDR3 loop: CASSSGGGTDTQYF. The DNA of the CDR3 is TGTGCCAGCAGCTCGGGTGGGGGCACAGATACGCAGTATTTT.

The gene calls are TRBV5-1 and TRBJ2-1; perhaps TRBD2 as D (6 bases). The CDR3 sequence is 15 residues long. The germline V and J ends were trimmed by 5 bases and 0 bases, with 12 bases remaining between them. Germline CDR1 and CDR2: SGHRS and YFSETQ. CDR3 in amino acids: CASSIDGSSYNEQFF. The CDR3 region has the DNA TGCGCCAGCAGTATAGACGGGAGCTCCTACAATGAGCAGTTCTTC.

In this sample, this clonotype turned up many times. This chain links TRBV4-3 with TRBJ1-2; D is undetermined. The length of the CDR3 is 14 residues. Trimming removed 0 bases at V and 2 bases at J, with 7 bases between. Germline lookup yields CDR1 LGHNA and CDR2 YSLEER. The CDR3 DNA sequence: TGCGCCAGCAGCCAAGAAACTGGAAACTATGGCTACACCTTC. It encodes CASSQETGNYGYTF.

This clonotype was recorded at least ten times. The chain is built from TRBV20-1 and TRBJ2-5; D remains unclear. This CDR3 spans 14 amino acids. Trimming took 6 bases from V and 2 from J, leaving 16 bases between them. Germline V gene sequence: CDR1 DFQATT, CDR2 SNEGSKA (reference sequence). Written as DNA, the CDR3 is TGCAGTGCCTCAGCCCAGCAGGCTCAAGAGACCCAGTACTTC. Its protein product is CSASAQQAQETQYF.

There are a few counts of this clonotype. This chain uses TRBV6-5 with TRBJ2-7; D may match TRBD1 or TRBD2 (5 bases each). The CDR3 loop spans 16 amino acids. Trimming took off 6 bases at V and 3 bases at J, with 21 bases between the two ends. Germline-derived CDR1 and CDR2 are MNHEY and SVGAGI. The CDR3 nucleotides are TGTGCCAGCAGCCCACGGGACCCAGGGCGGTACTACGAGCAGTACTTC. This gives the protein CASSPRDPGRYYEQYF.

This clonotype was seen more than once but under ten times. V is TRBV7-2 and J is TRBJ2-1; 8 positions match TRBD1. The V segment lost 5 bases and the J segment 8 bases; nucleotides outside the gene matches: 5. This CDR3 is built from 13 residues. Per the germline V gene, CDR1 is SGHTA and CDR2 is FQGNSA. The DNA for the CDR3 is TGTGCCAGCAGCCTGGACAGGGTCGATGAGCAGTTCTTC. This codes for CASSLDRVDEQFF.

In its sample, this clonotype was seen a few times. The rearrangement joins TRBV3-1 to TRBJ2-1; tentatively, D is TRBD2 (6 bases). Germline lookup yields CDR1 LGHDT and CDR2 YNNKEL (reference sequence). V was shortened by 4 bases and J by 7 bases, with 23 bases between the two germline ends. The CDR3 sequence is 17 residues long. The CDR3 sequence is CASSRPGSGSFLNEQFF. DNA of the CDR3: TGTGCCAGCAGCCGTCCCGGGAGCGGGTCTTTTTTAAATGAGCAGTTCTTC.

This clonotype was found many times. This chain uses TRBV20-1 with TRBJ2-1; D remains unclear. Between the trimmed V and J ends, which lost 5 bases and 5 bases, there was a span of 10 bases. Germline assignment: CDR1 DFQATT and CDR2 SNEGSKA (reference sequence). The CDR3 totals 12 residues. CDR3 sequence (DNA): TGCAGTGCTGGTACGACTGACAATGAGCAGTTCTTC. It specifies CSAGTTDNEQFF.

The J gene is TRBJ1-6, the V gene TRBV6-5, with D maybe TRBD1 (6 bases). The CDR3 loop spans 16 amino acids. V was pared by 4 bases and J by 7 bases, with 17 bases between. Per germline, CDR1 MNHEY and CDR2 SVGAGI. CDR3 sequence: CASSFSSGAGNSPLHF. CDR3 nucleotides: TGTGCCAGCAGTTTCTCGTCAGGGGCGGGCAATTCACCCCTCCACTTT.

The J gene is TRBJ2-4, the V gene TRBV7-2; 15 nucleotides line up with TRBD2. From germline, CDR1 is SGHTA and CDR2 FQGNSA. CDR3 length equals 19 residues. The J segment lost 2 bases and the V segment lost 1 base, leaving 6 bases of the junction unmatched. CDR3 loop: CASSLEGLAGGGTKNIQYF. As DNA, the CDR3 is TGTGCCAGCAGCTTAGAGGGACTAGCGGGAGGTGGAACCAAAAACATTCAGTACTTC.

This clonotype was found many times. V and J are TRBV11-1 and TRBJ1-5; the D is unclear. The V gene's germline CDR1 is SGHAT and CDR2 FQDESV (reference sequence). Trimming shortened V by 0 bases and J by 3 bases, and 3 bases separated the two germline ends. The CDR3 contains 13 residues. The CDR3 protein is CASSLATNQPQHF. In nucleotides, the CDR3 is TGTGCCAGCAGCTTAGCGACCAATCAGCCCCAGCATTTT.

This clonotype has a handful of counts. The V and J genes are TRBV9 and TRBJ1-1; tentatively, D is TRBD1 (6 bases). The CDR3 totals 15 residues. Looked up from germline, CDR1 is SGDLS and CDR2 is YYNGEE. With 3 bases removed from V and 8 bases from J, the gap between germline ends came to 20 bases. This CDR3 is CASSAQGMSAGEAFF. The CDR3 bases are TGTGCCAGCAGCGCACAGGGTATGTCGGCGGGGGAAGCTTTCTTT.

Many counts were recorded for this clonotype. The CDR3 DNA reads TGTGCCAGCAGCTTACAGGGGGTAAATGAAGCTTTCTTT. It translates to CASSLQGVNEAFF. The chain combines TRBV5-5 with TRBJ1-1, with 8 bases fitting TRBD1. The germline V gene has CDR1 SGHKS and CDR2 YYEKEE (reference sequence). CDR3 length equals 13 residues. The J segment lost 7 bases and the V segment lost 2 bases, leaving 4 bases of the junction unmatched.